One and the same sample provided the 23 T cell receptor beta chains below, sequenced in a study of cytomegalovirus exposure and HLA in healthy donors. The PCR made use of 60 Vbeta and 13 Jbeta primers. The repertoire was sequenced with immunoSEQ multiplex PCR; TCRdb's copy has only in-frame clones and lacks some. The repertoire holds under 200,000 clones, roughly 70% seen once, with about 1.6% in the top ten. The sample was PBMCs. All receptors come from a girl aged 10 to 17 in good health and CMV-seronegative.

V usage is TRBV6-1 and J usage is TRBJ1-2, with D tentatively TRBD1 (6 bases). V lost 8 bases to trimming and J lost 7 bases, with 20 bases between them. The CDR3 totals 14 residues. Germline V gene sequence: CDR1 MNHNS, CDR2 SASEGT. CDR3 sequence (DNA): TGTGCCAGCGCCACTGGGGACACACGACGTGGCTACACCTTC. Its protein is CASATGDTRRGYTF.

The chain employs TRBV5-1 and TRBJ2-3; 10 bases align to TRBD1. J gave up 4 bases and V 2 bases, and 7 bases lay outside the gene matches. The germline CDR1 and CDR2 sequences are SGHRS and YFSETQ. The length of the CDR3 is 16 residues. As DNA, the CDR3 is TGCGCCAGCAGCTTCGAAGGGACAGGGGCTTCAGATACGCAGTATTTT. It encodes CASSFEGTGASDTQYF.

The chain joins TRBV10-1 to TRBJ2-3; TRBD2 aligns across 8 bases. The CDR3 sequence is 19 residues long. Germline V gives CDR1 WNHNN, CDR2 SYGVQD (reference sequence). V lost 3 bases and J lost 1; bases outside the gene matches: 15. The CDR3 coding sequence is TGCGCCAGCAGTGACGGGGGGGCTAGTGAGACCCTACGCACAGATACGCAGTATTTT. Translation: CASSDGGASETLRTDTQYF.

This chain joins TRBV10-3 and TRBJ1-1; D possibly corresponds to TRBD1 (6 bases). Germline V gives CDR1 ENHRY, CDR2 SYGVKD. V lost 0 bases and J 1 base, leaving 15 bases between the germline ends. The CDR3 runs to 17 residues. The DNA of the CDR3 is TGTGCCATCAGTGAGTCCAGGGGAGAAGGGAAGAACACTGAAGCTTTCTTT. The encoded protein is CAISESRGEGKNTEAFF.

V and J are TRBV13 and TRBJ2-3, with 9 bases lining up with TRBD2. J lost 1 base, V lost 4 bases, and 0 bases had no gene match. Germline assignment: CDR1 PRHDT and CDR2 FYEKMQ (reference sequence). This CDR3 comprises 14 residues. This chain's CDR3 is CASSSSGGTDTQYF. The CDR3 DNA reads as TGTGCCAGCAGCTCTAGCGGGGGCACAGATACGCAGTATTTT.

CDR3 residues: CASSYSAGGGETQYF. In nucleotides, the CDR3 is TGTGCCAGCAGTTACTCTGCGGGGGGAGGGGAGACCCAGTACTTC. The chain has TRBV6-5 and TRBJ2-5; 8 nucleotides line up with TRBD2. The germline gives CDR1 MNHEY, CDR2 SVGAGI. The CDR3 is made up of 15 amino acids. V lost 0 bases to trimming and J lost 5 bases; unmatched junction nucleotides: 5.

J is TRBJ2-1 and V is TRBV18; possibly TRBD1 for D (6 bases). The CDR3 is 15 amino acids. V was trimmed by 2 bases and J by 5 bases, leaving 13 bases between them. Germline V gives CDR1 KGHSH, CDR2 LQKENI. The CDR3 loop reads CASSPSRTDNNEQFF. In DNA form, the CDR3 reads TGTGCCAGCTCACCATCTCGGACAGACAACAATGAGCAGTTCTTC.

The chain links TRBV5-4 to TRBJ2-7; maybe TRBD1 (5 bases). The CDR3 has 15 residues. With 4 bases removed from V and 2 bases from J, the gap between germline ends came to 16 bases. CDR1 is SGHNT, CDR2 YYREEE, per germline (reference sequence). CDR3 in DNA: TGTGCCAGCAGCAGCACCAGGGAAACGACCTACGAGCAGTACTTC. Encoded protein: CASSSTRETTYEQYF. Variable domain in full (rest from reference TRBV5-4 and TRBJ2-7): ETGVTQSPTHLIKTRGQQVTLRCSSQSGHNTVSWYQQALGQGPQFIFQYYREEENGRGNFPPRFSGLQFPNYSSELNVNALELDDSALYLCASSSTRETTYEQYFGPGTRLTVT.

This clone has just a few counts. The chain joins TRBV19 to TRBJ2-7; a possible D gene is TRBD1 (5 bases). The CDR3 is made up of 13 amino acids. V lost 4 bases and J lost 3, with 10 bases in between. Germline-derived CDR1 and CDR2 are LNHDA and SQIVND (reference sequence). In DNA, the CDR3 is TGTGCCAGTAGTAGGACAAGCCTCTACGAGCAGTACTTC. This sequence encodes CASSRTSLYEQYF.

This clone has only a few counts. The V call is TRBV30, the J call TRBJ1-6, with unresolved D. Trimming left V 0 bases short and J 10 bases short, with 13 bases between. Per the germline V gene, CDR1 is GTSNPN and CDR2 is SVGIG (reference sequence). The CDR3 length is 14 residues. CDR3 DNA: TGTGCCTGGAGTGTACGAGGGAGGGCGTCACCCCTCCACTTT. Translated: CAWSVRGRASPLHF.

This clone was detected only a few times. This rearrangement joins TRBV2 to TRBJ1-1; D perhaps matches TRBD1 (5 bases). The CDR3 contains 14 residues. Germline values: CDR1 SNHLY, CDR2 FYNNEI. Trimming stripped 6 bases from V and 0 bases from J, with 11 bases between. The CDR3 here is CASRRRGMNTEAFF. The CDR3 DNA sequence: TGTGCCAGCAGGAGACGGGGGATGAACACTGAAGCTTTCTTT.

This chain uses TRBV5-1 with TRBJ2-5, with D perhaps matching TRBD2 (5 bases). The CDR3 consists of 13 residues. Trimming left V 0 bases short and J 5 bases short, with 8 bases between. Germline V gene sequence: CDR1 SGHRS, CDR2 YFSETQ. This CDR3 reads CASSLVEAETQYF. DNA for the CDR3: TGCGCCAGCAGCTTGGTGGAGGCTGAGACCCAGTACTTC.

The chain couples TRBV7-8 to TRBJ1-2; 7 bases align to TRBD1. J was trimmed by 1 base and V by 6 bases; bases with no gene match: 5. The CDR3 has 14 amino acids. Germline V gene sequence: CDR1 SGHVS, CDR2 FQNEAQ. CDR3 amino acids: CASRPRGSNYGYTF. The CDR3 DNA reads as TGTGCCAGCAGGCCCAGGGGGAGTAACTATGGCTACACCTTC.

The gene calls are TRBV19 and TRBJ2-5; 10 bases agree with TRBD1. The J call may be incorrect, as the DNA end agrees better with TRBJ2-7. This CDR3 comprises 17 residues. Germline CDR1 reads LNHDA; CDR2 reads SQIVND (reference sequence). The CDR3 nucleotides read TGTGCCAGTAGGACAGGGGGCGCGGGCGCTCGGTCCTACGAGCAGTACTTC. It yields the protein CASRTGGAGARSYEQYF.

This clone has only one observation. This chain uses TRBV28 with TRBJ1-1, with TRBD1 matching 8 bases. This CDR3 comprises 15 residues. Germline CDR1 is MDHEN and CDR2 is SYDVKM. With 5 bases clipped from V and 1 base from J, the junction kept 6 bases outside the gene matches. CDR3 in DNA: TGTGCCAGCAGTACCGCCGGGACAGGGAACACTGAAGCTTTCTTT. Translated: CASSTAGTGNTEAFF.

V gene TRBV9 combines with J gene TRBJ1-1; TRBD1 aligns across 9 bases. The CDR3 runs 16 residues. Losses at the gene ends were 0 bases for V and 0 bases for J; bases not matched to a gene: 3. Germline values: CDR1 SGDLS, CDR2 YYNGEE. The CDR3 DNA reads TGTGCCAGCAGCGTAGGGGGACAGGGAATGAACACTGAAGCTTTCTTT. It encodes CASSVGGQGMNTEAFF.

This chain joins TRBV30 and TRBJ1-1; D may be TRBD1 (5 bases). Germline-derived CDR1 and CDR2 are GTSNPN and SVGIG (reference sequence). There are 13 residues in the CDR3. Trimming cost V 3 bases and J 2 bases, with 10 bases left between them. CDR3 loop: CAWRTGGNTEAFF. The DNA for the CDR3 is TGTGCCTGGAGGACGGGGGGAAACACTGAAGCTTTCTTT.

The chain carries TRBV7-2 and TRBJ2-7, with TRBD2 as a possible D gene (6 bases). Germline loops: CDR1 SGHTA, CDR2 FQGNSA. The CDR3 spans 15 residues. The V end lost 2 bases, the J end lost 2 bases, and 13 bases lay between the germline ends. The CDR3 loop reads CASSLSRGSTYEQYF. The CDR3 nucleotides are TGTGCCAGCAGCTTATCTCGGGGGTCAACCTACGAGCAGTACTTC.

The gene calls are TRBV7-9 and TRBJ2-7; D is possibly TRBD1 (5 bases). Germline V CDR1 and CDR2: SEHNR, FQNEAQ (reference sequence). This CDR3 is built from 13 residues. Between the trimmed V and J ends, which lost 6 bases and 7 bases, there was a span of 16 bases. The CDR3 is CASSLRGSGEQYF. The CDR3 DNA is TGTGCCAGCAGTTTAAGGGGATCCGGAGAGCAGTACTTC.

Comments on this clone: Distinct nucleotide sequences in the sample also encode this CDR3. V and J are TRBV7-9 and TRBJ1-2, with a weak D call TRBD1 (6 bases). The CDR3 totals 14 residues. CDR1 is SEHNR and CDR2 is FQNEAQ in the germline V gene (reference sequence). V gave up 1 base and J gave up 2 bases, with 8 bases separating them. CDR3 loop: CASSLGTGNYGYTF. The CDR3, as DNA: TGTGCCAGCAGCTTAGGAACAGGGAACTATGGCTACACCTTC.

This clone showed up just once. The chain recombines TRBV5-1 with TRBJ2-1, with 12 bases lining up with TRBD1. The CDR3 is 19 residues long. V gave up 4 bases and J gave up 7 bases; unmatched junction bases: 18. Germline V CDR1 and CDR2: SGHRS, YFSETQ. The CDR3 DNA follows: TGCGCCAGCAGCCAGGGACAGGGGGCCCTCGAATCCGATGGGAATGAGCAGTTCTTC. It specifies CASSQGQGALESDGNEQFF.

The gene calls are TRBV5-1 and TRBJ1-5, with 8 bases that match TRBD1. V lost 6 bases to trimming and J lost 1 base; unmatched junction nucleotides: 9. This CDR3 has 16 residues. Germline V gives CDR1 SGHRS, CDR2 YFSETQ. The CDR3 reads CASTLGQGASNQPQHF. The CDR3 DNA follows: TGCGCCAGCACCCTGGGGCAGGGGGCCAGCAATCAGCCCCAGCATTTT.

The chain links TRBV4-1 to TRBJ1-1; D is unclear. The CDR3 loop spans 15 amino acids. Germline CDR1 reads MGHRA; CDR2 reads YSYEKL. V was shortened by 3 bases and J by 1 base, with 12 bases between the two germline ends. The CDR3 loop reads CASSHLRVRNTEAFF. The CDR3 DNA follows: TGCGCCAGCAGCCATTTGAGGGTTCGGAACACTGAAGCTTTCTTT.